This entry concerns a single TCR beta chain. Its antigen is not identified. The sample originates from a study of PD-L1 blockade in urothelial cancer. Study as a whole: The year 2014 saw patients start atezolizumab, 1,200 mg intravenously every 3 weeks.

V lost 4 bases and J lost 2; bases outside the gene matches: 3. The germline V gene encodes CDR1 SEHNR and CDR2 FQNEAQ (reference sequence). CDR3 length: 15 amino acids. The table came from immunoSEQ multiplex PCR; TCRdb's copy has only in-frame clones and leaves some out. The sample contains roughly 26,000 clones, about 83% of which appear only once. General observations from the study: Below-median pretreatment blood TCR clonality was associated with improved progression-free and overall survival.

Sequences were derived from PBMCs, sampled around atezolizumab (anti-PD-L1) treatment. V gene TRBV7-9 combines with J gene TRBJ2-3; 10 bases fit TRBD1. This sequence was found in a man between 45 and 60 years old with urothelial cancer. The CDR3 nucleotides are TGTGCCAGCAGCTCCGGGACAGGGGACACAGATACGCAGTATTTT. Protein product: CASSSGTGDTDTQYF.